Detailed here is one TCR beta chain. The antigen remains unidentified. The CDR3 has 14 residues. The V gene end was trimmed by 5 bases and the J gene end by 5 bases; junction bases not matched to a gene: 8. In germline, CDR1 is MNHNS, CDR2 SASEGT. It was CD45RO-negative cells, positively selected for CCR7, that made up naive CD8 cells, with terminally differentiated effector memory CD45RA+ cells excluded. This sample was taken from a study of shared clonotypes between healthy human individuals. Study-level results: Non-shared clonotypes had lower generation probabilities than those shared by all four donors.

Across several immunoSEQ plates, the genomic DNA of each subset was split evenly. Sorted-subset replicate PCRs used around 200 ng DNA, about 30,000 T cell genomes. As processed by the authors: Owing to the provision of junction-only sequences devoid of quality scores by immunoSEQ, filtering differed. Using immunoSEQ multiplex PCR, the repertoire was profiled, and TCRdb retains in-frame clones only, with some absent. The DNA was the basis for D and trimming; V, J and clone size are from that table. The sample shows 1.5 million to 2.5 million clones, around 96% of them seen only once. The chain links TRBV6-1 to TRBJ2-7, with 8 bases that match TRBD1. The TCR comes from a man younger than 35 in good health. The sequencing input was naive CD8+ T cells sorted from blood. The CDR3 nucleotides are TGTGCCAGCAGTCCGCGGACAGGGCGCCACGAGCAGTACTTC. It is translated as CASSPRTGRHEQYF.